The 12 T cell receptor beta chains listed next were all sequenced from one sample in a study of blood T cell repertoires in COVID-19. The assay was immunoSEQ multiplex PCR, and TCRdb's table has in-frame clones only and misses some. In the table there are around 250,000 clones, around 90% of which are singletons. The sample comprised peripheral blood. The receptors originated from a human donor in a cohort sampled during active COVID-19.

For the CDR3, the DNA is TGTGCCAGCAGTGACCCAGACAGGGGCACTGAAGCTTTCTTT. It specifies CASSDPDRGTEAFF. V usage is TRBV6-2 or TRBV6-3 and J usage is TRBJ1-1; 8 bases align to TRBD1. This CDR3 has 14 amino acids. Trimming removed 5 bases from V and 4 bases from J; junction bases left unmatched: 6. CDR1 and CDR2 (germline): MNHEY, SVGEGT.

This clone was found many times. The CDR3 coding sequence is TGTGCCAGTAGTACCGGGGACAAATATGGCTACACCTTC. Protein sequence: CASSTGDKYGYTF. The chain uses TRBV19 and TRBJ1-2; D possibly corresponds to TRBD1 (6 bases). Germline lookup yields CDR1 LNHDA and CDR2 SQIVND (reference sequence). The CDR3 extends over 13 amino acids. The V gene lost 4 bases and the J gene lost 5 bases, with 11 bases spanning the gap.

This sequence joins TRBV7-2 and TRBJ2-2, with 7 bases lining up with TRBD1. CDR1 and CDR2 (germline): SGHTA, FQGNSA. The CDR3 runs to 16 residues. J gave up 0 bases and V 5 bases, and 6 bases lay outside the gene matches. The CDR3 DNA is TGTGCCAGCAGCAGATACAGGGGTGCGAACACCGGGGAGCTGTTTTTT. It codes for CASSRYRGANTGELFF.

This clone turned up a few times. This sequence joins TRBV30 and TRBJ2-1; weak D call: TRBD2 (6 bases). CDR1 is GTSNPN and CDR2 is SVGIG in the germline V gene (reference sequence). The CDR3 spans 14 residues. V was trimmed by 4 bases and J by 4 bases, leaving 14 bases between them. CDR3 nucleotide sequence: TGTGCCTGGATCAGGGCTAGCGCTTACAATGAGCAGTTCTTC. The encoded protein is CAWIRASAYNEQFF.

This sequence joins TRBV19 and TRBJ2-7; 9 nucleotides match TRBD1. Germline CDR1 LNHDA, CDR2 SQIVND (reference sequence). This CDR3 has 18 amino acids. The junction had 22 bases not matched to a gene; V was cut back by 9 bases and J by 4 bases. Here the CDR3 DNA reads TGTGCCAGCAGCCCATCACGCGCCGGGACAGGGTTATCGTACGAGCAGTACTTC. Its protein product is CASSPSRAGTGLSYEQYF. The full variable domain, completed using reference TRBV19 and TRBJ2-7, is DGGITQSPKYLFRKEGQNVTLSCEQNLNHDAMYWYRQDPGQGLRLIYYSQIVNDFQKGDIAEGYSVSREKKESFPLTVTSAQKNPTAFYLCASSPSRAGTGLSYEQYFGPGTRLTVT.

The DNA of the CDR3 is TGCGCCAGCAGTGAGCAGGGTCCTACTAATGAAAAACTGTTTTTT. Residues: CASSEQGPTNEKLFF. This chain links TRBV10-2 with TRBJ1-4; weak D call: TRBD1 (5 bases). The CDR3 totals 15 residues. Trimming took 2 bases from V and 2 from J, leaving 9 bases between them. Germline V gives CDR1 WSHSY, CDR2 SAAADI.

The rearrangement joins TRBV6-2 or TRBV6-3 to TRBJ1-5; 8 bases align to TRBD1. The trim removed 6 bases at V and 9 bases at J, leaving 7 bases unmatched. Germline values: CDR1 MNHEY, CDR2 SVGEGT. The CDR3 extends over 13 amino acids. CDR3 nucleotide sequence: TGTGCCAGCAGCGCGGACAGGGTAAGGCCCCAGCATTTT. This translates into CASSADRVRPQHF.

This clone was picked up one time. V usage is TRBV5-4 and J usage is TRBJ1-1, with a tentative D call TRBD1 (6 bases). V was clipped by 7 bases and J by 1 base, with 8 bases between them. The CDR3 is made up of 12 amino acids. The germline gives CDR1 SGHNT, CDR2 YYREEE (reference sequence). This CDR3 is CASEGGNTEAFF. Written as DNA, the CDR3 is TGTGCCAGCGAAGGGGGGAACACTGAAGCTTTCTTT.

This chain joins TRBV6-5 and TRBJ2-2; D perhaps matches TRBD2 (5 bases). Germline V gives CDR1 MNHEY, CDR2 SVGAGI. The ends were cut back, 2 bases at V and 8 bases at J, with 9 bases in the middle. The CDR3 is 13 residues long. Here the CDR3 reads CASSYGRGGELFF. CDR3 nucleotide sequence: TGTGCCAGCAGTTACGGCCGAGGGGGGGAGCTGTTTTTT.

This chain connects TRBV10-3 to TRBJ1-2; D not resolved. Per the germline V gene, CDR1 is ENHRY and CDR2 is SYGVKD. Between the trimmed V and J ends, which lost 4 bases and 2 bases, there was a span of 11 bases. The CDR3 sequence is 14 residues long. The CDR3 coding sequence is TGTGCCATCAGTGCATCCAACAGAAACTATGGCTACACCTTC. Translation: CAISASNRNYGYTF.

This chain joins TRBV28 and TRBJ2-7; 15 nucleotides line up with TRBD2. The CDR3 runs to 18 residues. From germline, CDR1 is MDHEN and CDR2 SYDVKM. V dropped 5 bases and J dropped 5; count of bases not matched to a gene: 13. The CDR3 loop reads CASSGWHLGLAGGNEQYF. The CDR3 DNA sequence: TGTGCCAGCAGTGGTTGGCACTTGGGACTAGCGGGAGGTAACGAGCAGTACTTC.

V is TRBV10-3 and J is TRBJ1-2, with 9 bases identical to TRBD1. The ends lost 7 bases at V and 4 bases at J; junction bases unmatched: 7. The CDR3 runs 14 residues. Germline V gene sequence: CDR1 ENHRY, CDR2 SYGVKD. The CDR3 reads CAITRMGQGYGYTF. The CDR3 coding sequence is TGTGCCATCACCCGGATGGGACAGGGCTATGGCTACACCTTC.